This T cell receptor (beta chain) is drawn from a study of blood T cell repertoires in COVID-19. The overall study: Acute and convalescent COVID-19 specimens originated in the United States, Italy and Spain.

Repertoires were generated with immunoSEQ multiplex PCR, while TCRdb's copy carries only in-frame clones and drops some. The sample lists over 50,000 clones; around 74% were seen once. Germline-derived CDR1 and CDR2 are SGDLS and YYNGEE. Trimming at V came to 2 bases and at J to 4 bases, leaving 1 base not matched to a gene. This CDR3 spans 14 amino acids. This chain connects TRBV9 to TRBJ1-5, with 9 positions matching TRBD1. The receptor comes from a woman aged 50 to 65 with active or convalescent COVID-19. Sequenced material: peripheral blood. The CDR3 here is CASSVGTGNQPQHF. The CDR3 DNA follows: TGTGCCAGCAGCGTCGGGACAGGGAATCAGCCCCAGCATTTT.